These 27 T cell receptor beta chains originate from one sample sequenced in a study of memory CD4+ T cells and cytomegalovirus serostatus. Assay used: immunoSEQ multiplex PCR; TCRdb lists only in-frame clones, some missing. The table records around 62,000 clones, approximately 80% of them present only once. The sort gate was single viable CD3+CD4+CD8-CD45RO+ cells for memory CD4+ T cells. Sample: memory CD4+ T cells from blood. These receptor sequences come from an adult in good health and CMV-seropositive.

The CDR3 nucleotides read TGCGCCAGCAGATGGGGACAGAGGGACGGGAACACTGAAGCTTTCTTT. Amino acid sequence: CASRWGQRDGNTEAFF. The rearrangement links TRBV10-2 to TRBJ1-1; 7 bases map to TRBD1. The CDR3 is 16 amino acids. Germline V CDR1 and CDR2: WSHSY, SAAADI. Trimming at V came to 6 bases and at J to 1 base, leaving 11 bases not matched to a gene.

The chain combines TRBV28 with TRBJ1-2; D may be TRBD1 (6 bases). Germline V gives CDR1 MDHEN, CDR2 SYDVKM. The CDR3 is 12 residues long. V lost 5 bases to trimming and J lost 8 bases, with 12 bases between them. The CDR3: CASSRGVRGYTF. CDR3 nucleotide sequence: TGTGCCAGCAGTAGGGGGGTGAGGGGCTACACCTTC.

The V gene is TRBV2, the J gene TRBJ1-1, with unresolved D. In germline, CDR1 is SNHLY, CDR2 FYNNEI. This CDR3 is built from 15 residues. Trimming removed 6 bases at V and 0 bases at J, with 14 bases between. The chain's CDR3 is CASRPQSPMNTEAFF. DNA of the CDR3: TGTGCCAGCAGACCACAGAGTCCTATGAACACTGAAGCTTTCTTT. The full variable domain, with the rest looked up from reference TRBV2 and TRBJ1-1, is EPEVTQTPSHQVTQMGQEVILRCVPISNHLYFYWYRQILGQKVEFLVSFYNNEISEKSEIFDDQFSVERPDGSNFTLKIRSTKLEDSAMYFCASRPQSPMNTEAFFGQGTRLTVV.

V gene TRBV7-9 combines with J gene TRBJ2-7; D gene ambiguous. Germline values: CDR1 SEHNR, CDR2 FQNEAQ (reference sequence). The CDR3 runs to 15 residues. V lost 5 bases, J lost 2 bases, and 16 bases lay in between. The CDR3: CASSATGLSTYEQYF. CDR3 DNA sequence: TGTGCCAGCAGCGCGACGGGCCTCAGTACCTACGAGCAGTACTTC.

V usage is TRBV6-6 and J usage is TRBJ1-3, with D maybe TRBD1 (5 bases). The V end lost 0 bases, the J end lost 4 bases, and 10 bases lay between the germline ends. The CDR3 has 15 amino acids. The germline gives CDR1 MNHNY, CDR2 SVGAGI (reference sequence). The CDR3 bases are TGTGCCAGCAGTTACTCGGAGGGGTTGGGAAACACCATATATTTT. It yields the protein CASSYSEGLGNTIYF.

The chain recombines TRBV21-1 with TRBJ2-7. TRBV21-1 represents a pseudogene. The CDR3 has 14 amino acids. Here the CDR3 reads CASSKDRRAYEQYF. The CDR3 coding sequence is TGTGCCAGCAGCAAAGATAGGCGAGCCTACGAGCAGTACTTC.

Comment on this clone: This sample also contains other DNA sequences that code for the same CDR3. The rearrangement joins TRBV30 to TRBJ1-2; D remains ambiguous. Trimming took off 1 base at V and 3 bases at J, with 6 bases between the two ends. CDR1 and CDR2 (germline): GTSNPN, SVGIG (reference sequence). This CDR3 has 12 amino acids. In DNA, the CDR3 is TGTGCCTGGAGTGGCGGGGACTATGGCTACACCTTC. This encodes CAWSGGDYGYTF.

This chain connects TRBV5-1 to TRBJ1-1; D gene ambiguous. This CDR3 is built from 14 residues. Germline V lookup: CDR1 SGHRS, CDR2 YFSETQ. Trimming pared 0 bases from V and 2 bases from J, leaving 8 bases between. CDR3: CASSLGPGNTEAFF. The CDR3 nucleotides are TGCGCCAGCAGCTTGGGCCCCGGAAACACTGAAGCTTTCTTT.

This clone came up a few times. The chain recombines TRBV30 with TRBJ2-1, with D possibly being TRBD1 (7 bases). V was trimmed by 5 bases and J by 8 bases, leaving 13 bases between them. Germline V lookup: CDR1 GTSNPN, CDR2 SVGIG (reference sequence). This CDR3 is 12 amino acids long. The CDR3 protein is CAWGGGGDEQFF. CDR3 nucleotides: TGTGCCTGGGGAGGGGGCGGTGATGAGCAGTTCTTC.

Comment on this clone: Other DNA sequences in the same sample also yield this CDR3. For the CDR3, the DNA is TGCAGCGTTGTATTGGGGTACGAGCAGTACTTC. This sequence encodes CSVVLGYEQYF. The chain uses TRBV29-1 and TRBJ2-7; no reliable D call. CDR1 is SQVTM and CDR2 is ANQGSEA in the germline V gene. The CDR3 is 11 residues long. Trimming removed 4 bases from V and 4 bases from J, with 8 bases in between.

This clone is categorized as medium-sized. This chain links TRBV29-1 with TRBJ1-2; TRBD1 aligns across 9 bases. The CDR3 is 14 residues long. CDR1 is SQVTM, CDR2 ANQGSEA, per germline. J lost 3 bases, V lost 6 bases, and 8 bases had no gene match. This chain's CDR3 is CSVWDRARDYGYTF. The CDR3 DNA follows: TGCAGCGTCTGGGACAGGGCGCGGGACTATGGCTACACCTTC.

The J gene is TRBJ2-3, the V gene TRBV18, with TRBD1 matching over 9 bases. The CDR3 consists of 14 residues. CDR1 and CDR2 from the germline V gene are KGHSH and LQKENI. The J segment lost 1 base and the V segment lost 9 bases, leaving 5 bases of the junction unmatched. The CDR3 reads CASTGGAGTDTQYF. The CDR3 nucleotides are TGTGCCAGTACAGGGGGCGCTGGCACAGATACGCAGTATTTT.

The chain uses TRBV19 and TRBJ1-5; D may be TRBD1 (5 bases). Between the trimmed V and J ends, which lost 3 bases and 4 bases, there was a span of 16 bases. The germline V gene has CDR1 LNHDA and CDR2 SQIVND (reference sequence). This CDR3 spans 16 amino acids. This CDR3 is CASSMAEGIWNQPQHF. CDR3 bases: TGTGCCAGTAGTATGGCGGAGGGGATCTGGAATCAGCCCCAGCATTTT.

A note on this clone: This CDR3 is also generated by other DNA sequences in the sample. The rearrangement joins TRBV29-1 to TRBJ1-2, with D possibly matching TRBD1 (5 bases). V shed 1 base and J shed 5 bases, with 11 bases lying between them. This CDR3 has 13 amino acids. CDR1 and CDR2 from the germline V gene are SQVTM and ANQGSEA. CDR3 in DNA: TGCAGCGTTGAAGGGGGCGGGGGGTATGGCTACACCTTC. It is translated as CSVEGGGGYGYTF. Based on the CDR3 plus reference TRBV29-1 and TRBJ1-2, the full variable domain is SAVISQKPSRDICQRGTSLTIQCQVDSQVTMMFWYRQQPGQSLTLIATANQGSEATYESGFVIDKFPISRPNLTFSTLTVSNMSPEDSSIYLCSVEGGGGYGYTFGSGTRLTVV.

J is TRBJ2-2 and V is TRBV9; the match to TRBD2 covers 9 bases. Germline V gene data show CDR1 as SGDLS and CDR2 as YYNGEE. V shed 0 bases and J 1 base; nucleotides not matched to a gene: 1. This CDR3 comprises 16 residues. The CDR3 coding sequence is TGTGCCAGCAGCGTAGGAGCGGGGGGGAACACCGGGGAGCTGTTTTTT. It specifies CASSVGAGGNTGELFF.

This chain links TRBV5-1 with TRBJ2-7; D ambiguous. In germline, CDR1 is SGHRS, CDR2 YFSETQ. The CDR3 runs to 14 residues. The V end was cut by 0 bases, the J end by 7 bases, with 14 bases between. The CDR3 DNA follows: TGCGCCAGCAGCTTGGGGCAGGTCCCGGAGGAGCAGTACTTC. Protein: CASSLGQVPEEQYF.

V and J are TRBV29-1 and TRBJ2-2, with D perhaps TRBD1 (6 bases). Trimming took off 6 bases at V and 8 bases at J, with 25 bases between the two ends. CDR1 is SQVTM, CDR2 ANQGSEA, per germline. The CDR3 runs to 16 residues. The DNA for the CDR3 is TGCAGCGTGGTACACGGATCGGCAGGGGCCTTGGGGGAGCTGTTTTTT. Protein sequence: CSVVHGSAGALGELFF.

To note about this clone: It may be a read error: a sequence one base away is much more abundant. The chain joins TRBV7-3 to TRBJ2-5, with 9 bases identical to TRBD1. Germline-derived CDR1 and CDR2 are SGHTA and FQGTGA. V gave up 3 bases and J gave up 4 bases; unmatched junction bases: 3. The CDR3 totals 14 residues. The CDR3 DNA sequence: TGTGCCAGCAGCTTGCTGGGACAGGGAGAGACCCAGTACTTC. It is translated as CASSLLGQGETQYF.

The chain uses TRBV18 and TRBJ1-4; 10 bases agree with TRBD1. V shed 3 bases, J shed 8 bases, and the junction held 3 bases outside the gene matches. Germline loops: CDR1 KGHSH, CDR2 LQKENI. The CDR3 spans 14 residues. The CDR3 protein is CASSPEDRGEKLFF. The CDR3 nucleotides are TGTGCCAGCTCACCGGAGGACAGGGGGGAAAAACTGTTTTTT.

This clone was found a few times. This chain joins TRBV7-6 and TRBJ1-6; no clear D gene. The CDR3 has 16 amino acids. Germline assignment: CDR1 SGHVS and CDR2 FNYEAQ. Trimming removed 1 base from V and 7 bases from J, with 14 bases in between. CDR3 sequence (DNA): TGTGCCAGCAGCTTAGAGTCAAGGATAATAAATTCACCCCTCCACTTT. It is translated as CASSLESRIINSPLHF. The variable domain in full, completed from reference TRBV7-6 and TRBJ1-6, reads GAGVSQSPRYKVTKRGQDVALRCDPISGHVSLYWYRQALGQGPEFLTYFNYEAQQDKSGLPNDRFSAERPEGSISTLTIQRTEQRDSAMYRCASSLESRIINSPLHFGNGTRLTVT.

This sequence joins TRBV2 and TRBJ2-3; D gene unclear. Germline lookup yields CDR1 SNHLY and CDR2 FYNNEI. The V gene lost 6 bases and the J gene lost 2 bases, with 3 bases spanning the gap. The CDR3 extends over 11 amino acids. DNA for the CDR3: TGTGCCAGCAGCCCCACAGATACGCAGTATTTT. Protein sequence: CASSPTDTQYF.

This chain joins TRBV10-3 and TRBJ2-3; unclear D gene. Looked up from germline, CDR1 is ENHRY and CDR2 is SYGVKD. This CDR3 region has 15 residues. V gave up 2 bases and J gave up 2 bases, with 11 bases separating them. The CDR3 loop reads CAISELQRATDTQYF. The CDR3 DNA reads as TGTGCCATCAGTGAGCTTCAACGTGCCACAGATACGCAGTATTTT.

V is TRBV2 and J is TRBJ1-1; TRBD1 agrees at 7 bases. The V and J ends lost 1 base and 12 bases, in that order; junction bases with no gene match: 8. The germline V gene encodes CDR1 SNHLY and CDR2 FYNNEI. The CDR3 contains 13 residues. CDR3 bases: TGTGCCAGCAGTGAAGGGAACAGGGGAGGAACTTTCTTT. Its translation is CASSEGNRGGTFF.

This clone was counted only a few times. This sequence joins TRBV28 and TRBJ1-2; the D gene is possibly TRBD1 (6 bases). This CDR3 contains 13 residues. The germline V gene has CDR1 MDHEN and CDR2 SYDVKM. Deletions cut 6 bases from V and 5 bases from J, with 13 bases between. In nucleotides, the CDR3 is TGTGCCAGCAGAAAACAGGGAGGGTATGGCTACACCTTC. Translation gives CASRKQGGYGYTF.

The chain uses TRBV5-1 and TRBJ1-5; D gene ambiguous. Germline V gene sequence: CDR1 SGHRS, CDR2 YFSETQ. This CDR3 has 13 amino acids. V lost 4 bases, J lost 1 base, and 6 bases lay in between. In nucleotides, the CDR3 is TGCGCCAGCAGCCCATCGAGCAATCAGCCCCAGCATTTT. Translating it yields CASSPSSNQPQHF.

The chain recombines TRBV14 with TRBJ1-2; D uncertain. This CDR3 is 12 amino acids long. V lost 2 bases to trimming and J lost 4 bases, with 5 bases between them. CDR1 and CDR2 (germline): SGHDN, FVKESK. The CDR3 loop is CASSQRTYGYTF. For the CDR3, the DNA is TGTGCCAGCAGCCAACGGACCTATGGCTACACCTTC.

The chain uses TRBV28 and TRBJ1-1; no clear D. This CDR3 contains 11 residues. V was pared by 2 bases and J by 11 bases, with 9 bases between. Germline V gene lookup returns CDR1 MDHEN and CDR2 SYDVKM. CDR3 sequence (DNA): TGTGCCAGCAGTTTAGTGCGGAGGGCTTTCTTT. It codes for CASSLVRRAFF.